The 11 T cell receptor beta chains reported below all come from one sample, sequenced in a study of regulatory T cells in long-lasting Graves disease. The time point here: persistent/refractory GD, antithyroid drugs over 5 years with positive TRAb. The authors made the TCR library using RNA they extracted from PBMCs. Building the TCR beta libraries relied on iRepertoire HTBI primers, and CDR3 regions underwent Arm-PCR. In TCRdb, the multiplex PCR reads were re-called with MiXCR into one record per CDR3 protein. This table has a few hundred thousand distinct CDR3 sequences, around a fifth appearing once. The sample here was peripheral blood mononuclear cells (PBMCs), taken when the disease was refractory, from a patient treated with antithyroid drugs. These receptors originate from a female donor with Graves disease.

In its sample, this clonotype was seen many times. The chain is built from TRBV28 and TRBJ2-7; weak D call: TRBD1 (5 bases). V shed 5 bases and J shed 2 bases, with 16 bases lying between them. The CDR3 runs 15 residues. Looked up from germline, CDR1 is MDHEN and CDR2 is SYDVKM. CDR3 loop: CASSARAWVPYEQYF. The CDR3 DNA is TGTGCCAGCAGTGCCAGGGCCTGGGTTCCCTACGAGCAGTACTTC.

With respect to this clonotype: A much larger clonotype is one base distant, so this may be a read error. The chain has TRBV27 and TRBJ2-7; 13 bases line up with TRBD2. Germline loops: CDR1 MNHEY, CDR2 SMNVEV (reference sequence). CDR3 size: 14 residues. With 5 bases clipped from V and 2 bases from J, the junction kept 0 bases outside the gene matches. CDR3 region: CASSGTSGAYEQYF. The CDR3 coding sequence is TGTGCCAGCAGTGGGACTAGCGGGGCCTACGAGCAGTACTTC.

The chain uses TRBV28 and TRBJ2-3; D is perhaps TRBD1 (6 bases). V was cut by 2 bases and J by 0 bases, with 6 bases left in between. Germline V gives CDR1 MDHEN, CDR2 SYDVKM. There are 14 residues in the CDR3. CDR3 DNA sequence: TGTGCCAGCAGTTTAGGACAGAGCACAGATACGCAGTATTTT. It is translated as CASSLGQSTDTQYF.

The chain recombines TRBV7-2 with TRBJ2-3; 11 bases fit TRBD2. Looked up from germline, CDR1 is SGHTA and CDR2 is FQGNSA. J gave up 2 bases and V 4 bases, and 8 bases lay outside the gene matches. The CDR3 runs to 17 residues. The CDR3 nucleotides are TGTGCCAGCAGCTCCCGACTAGCGGGGTCGCTCACAGATACGCAGTATTTT. This sequence encodes CASSSRLAGSLTDTQYF.

This clonotype was seen a few times. The chain has TRBV28 and TRBJ2-6, with 7 bases matching TRBD2. V shed 7 bases, J shed 8 bases, and the junction held 5 bases outside the gene matches. Germline CDR1 MDHEN, CDR2 SYDVKM. This CDR3 is 13 amino acids long. CDR3 nucleotide sequence: TGTGCCAGCAAATCCGGGGGGTCCAACGTCCTGACTTTC. Its translation: CASKSGGSNVLTF.

There are many counts of this clonotype. This chain joins TRBV10-3 and TRBJ1-4, with D maybe TRBD1 (5 bases). Trimming stripped 6 bases from V and 7 bases from J, with 12 bases between. The germline CDR1 and CDR2 sequences are ENHRY and SYGVKD. CDR3 length: 13 residues. The CDR3 DNA follows: TGTGCCATCAGGGACACCGCAACTGAAAAACTGTTTTTT. It encodes CAIRDTATEKLFF.

The table lists this clonotype with many counts. V and J are TRBV2 and TRBJ1-6; D is ambiguous. This CDR3 has 13 residues. V was cut by 7 bases and J by 7 bases, with 11 bases left in between. CDR1 is SNHLY and CDR2 is FYNNEI in the germline V gene. CDR3 region: CASKQDGNSPLHF. DNA of the CDR3: TGTGCCAGCAAGCAGGACGGGAATTCACCCCTCCACTTT.

This clonotype showed up many times. The gene calls are TRBV28 and TRBJ1-5; D perhaps matches TRBD1 (5 bases). Trimming took off 6 bases at V and 7 bases at J, with 16 bases between the two ends. The CDR3 runs to 14 residues. CDR1 MDHEN and CDR2 SYDVKM come from the germline V gene. Here the CDR3 reads CASRGPSRVQPQHF. For the CDR3, the DNA is TGTGCCAGCAGGGGACCTTCCCGGGTCCAGCCCCAGCATTTT.

Regarding this clonotype: This may be a read error, as it is one base from a much larger clone. V gene TRBV11-2 combines with J gene TRBJ2-5, with D unclear. CDR3 length equals 15 residues. Per the germline V gene, CDR1 is SGHAT and CDR2 is FQNNGV. Trimming cost V 0 bases and J 11 bases, with 19 bases left between them. This CDR3 is CASSLDPATADEQYF. CDR3 DNA sequence: TGTGCCAGCAGCTTAGATCCGGCTACGGCCGATGAGCAGTACTTC.

This clonotype came up a few times. The chain is built from TRBV5-6 and TRBJ2-7; possibly TRBD1 for D (6 bases). The CDR3 extends over 11 amino acids. Germline CDR1 is SGHDT and CDR2 is YYEEEE. The ends were cut back, 5 bases at V and 7 bases at J, with 10 bases in the middle. The CDR3 DNA is TGTGCCAGCAGGAGAGGGGGAGAGCAGTACTTC. Its protein product is CASRRGGEQYF.

The sample holds many counts of this clonotype. The chain links TRBV28 to TRBJ2-5; 8 positions agree with TRBD1. With 0 bases clipped from V and 4 bases from J, the junction kept 1 base outside the gene matches. Germline V gene sequence: CDR1 MDHEN, CDR2 SYDVKM. CDR3 length: 14 amino acids. CDR3 sequence reads: CASSLWDRAETQYF. The CDR3 DNA is TGTGCCAGCAGTTTATGGGACAGGGCAGAGACCCAGTACTTC.